This entry lists 26 T cell receptor beta chains sequenced from one sample in a study of shared clonotypes between healthy human individuals. Data came from immunoSEQ multiplex PCR; TCRdb stores just in-frame clones and leaves some out. The table shows 300,000 to 400,000 clones, with roughly 70% occurring only once. The sequencing sample was made of memory CD4+ T cells sorted from blood. The subset here: CD45RA-negative fraction. The receptors stem from a man aged 25-45 years in good health.

V and J are TRBV5-4 and TRBJ2-1, with 15 bases fitting TRBD2. The V and J ends lost 4 bases and 8 bases, in that order; junction bases with no gene match: 10. This CDR3 spans 17 amino acids. The germline V gene has CDR1 SGHNT and CDR2 YYREEE (reference sequence). This chain's CDR3 is CASSHRTSGRAFHEQFF. Written as DNA, the CDR3 is TGTGCCAGCAGCCACCGGACTAGCGGGAGGGCCTTCCATGAGCAGTTCTTC. Variable domain in full (rest from reference TRBV5-4 and TRBJ2-1): ETGVTQSPTHLIKTRGQQVTLRCSSQSGHNTVSWYQQALGQGPQFIFQYYREEENGRGNFPPRFSGLQFPNYSSELNVNALELDDSALYLCASSHRTSGRAFHEQFFGPGTRLTVL.

CDR3 residues: CASSSGGVEQFF. DNA of the CDR3: TGTGCCAGCTCTTCAGGGGGGGTTGAGCAGTTCTTC. The gene calls are TRBV6-6 and TRBJ2-1; D tentatively fits TRBD1 or TRBD2 (7 bases each). The CDR3 has 12 residues. V was clipped by 8 bases and J by 9 bases, with 14 bases between them. From germline, CDR1 is MNHNY and CDR2 SVGAGI (reference sequence).

The J gene is TRBJ1-4, the V gene TRBV2; D possibly corresponds to TRBD1 (5 bases). The CDR3 totals 16 residues. The germline gives CDR1 SNHLY, CDR2 FYNNEI. V lost 1 base and J 7 bases, leaving 16 bases between the germline ends. The CDR3 coding sequence is TGTGCCAGCAGTGAAGGGAGGGGCCCTACGGGTGAAAAACTGTTTTTT. Translated, it gives CASSEGRGPTGEKLFF.

The chain couples TRBV5-1 to TRBJ2-1, with 7 nucleotides matching TRBD2. J lost 1 base, V lost 0 bases, and 4 bases had no gene match. This CDR3 region has 16 residues. Germline CDR1 is SGHRS and CDR2 is YFSETQ. The CDR3 nucleotides read TGCGCCAGCAGCTTGGAACTAGCGCTTTCCTACAATGAGCAGTTCTTC. This codes for CASSLELALSYNEQFF.

This clone was counted a single time. A read error is the likely source, as a far larger clone sits one nucleotide away. V usage is TRBV2 and J usage is TRBJ2-7; a possible D gene is TRBD1 (6 bases). V dropped 6 bases and J dropped 1 base, with 13 bases sitting between them. The CDR3 has 14 amino acids. Germline V gene lookup returns CDR1 SNHLY and CDR2 FYNNEI. CDR3: CASSRTASSYEQYF. The CDR3 DNA follows: TGTGCCAGCAGCAGGACAGCGTCTTCCTACGAGCAGTACTTC.

The J gene is TRBJ1-1, the V gene TRBV7-2; tentatively, D is TRBD1 (6 bases). The CDR3 contains 13 residues. V lost 6 bases and J lost 0, with 8 bases in between. Germline loops: CDR1 SGHTA, CDR2 FQGNSA. The CDR3 sequence: CASRRGVNTEAFF. The CDR3 bases are TGTGCCAGCAGGAGGGGGGTGAACACTGAAGCTTTCTTT.

The rearrangement links TRBV19 to TRBJ2-7, with a weak D call TRBD1 (5 bases). Between the trimmed V and J ends, which lost 2 bases and 3 bases, there was a span of 8 bases. Germline V gives CDR1 LNHDA, CDR2 SQIVND (reference sequence). The CDR3 has 13 amino acids. CDR3 sequence: CASSIPGLYEQYF. CDR3 coding DNA: TGTGCCAGTAGTATACCAGGGCTCTACGAGCAGTACTTC.

The chain carries TRBV6-6 and TRBJ2-1; D unclear. This CDR3 has 11 amino acids. The V end was cut by 5 bases, the J end by 5 bases, with 4 bases between. CDR1 and CDR2 (germline): MNHNY, SVGAGI (reference sequence). CDR3 sequence reads: CASSLHNEQFF. CDR3 nucleotides: TGTGCCAGCAGTCTTCACAATGAGCAGTTCTTC.

V gene TRBV19 combines with J gene TRBJ2-1; 8 bases line up with TRBD2. This CDR3 is built from 16 residues. V shed 6 bases, J shed 7 bases, and the junction held 14 bases outside the gene matches. CDR1 is LNHDA and CDR2 is SQIVND in the germline V gene (reference sequence). Here the CDR3 DNA reads TGTGCCAGTAGCCCCCCTCCAGCGGGAGTCTCTAATGAGCAGTTCTTC. Translation gives CASSPPPAGVSNEQFF.

The chain joins TRBV28 to TRBJ2-5; no clear D gene. CDR1 and CDR2 from the germline V gene are MDHEN and SYDVKM. Trimming stripped 3 bases from V and 5 bases from J, with 10 bases between. This CDR3 contains 13 residues. The CDR3 loop reads CASSFILRETQYF. The DNA for the CDR3 is TGTGCCAGCAGTTTTATCCTGAGGGAGACCCAGTACTTC.

V and J are TRBV28 and TRBJ1-4; D is undetermined. The length of the CDR3 is 14 residues. Germline values: CDR1 MDHEN, CDR2 SYDVKM. V gave up 2 bases and J gave up 3 bases, with 7 bases separating them. The CDR3 reads CASSLPPSNEKLFF. Written as DNA, the CDR3 is TGTGCCAGCAGTTTACCCCCCTCTAATGAAAAACTGTTTTTT.

This clone was counted at least ten times. In the same sample, other DNA sequences code for this CDR3. The chain employs TRBV18 and TRBJ2-2, with a weak D call TRBD2 (6 bases). The germline V gene has CDR1 KGHSH and CDR2 LQKENI. The V and J ends lost 3 bases and 1 base respectively, with 15 bases between them. This CDR3 is built from 17 residues. The CDR3 protein is CASSPPKTGLNTGELFF. The CDR3 DNA is TGTGCCAGCTCACCGCCTAAAACGGGACTGAACACCGGGGAGCTGTTTTTT.

There are a few counts of this clone. The chain uses TRBV5-5 and TRBJ1-2; D unclear. The CDR3 covers 16 residues. Germline CDR1 reads SGHKS; CDR2 reads YYEKEE (reference sequence). Trimming removed 1 base from V and 4 bases from J, with 17 bases in between. The CDR3 DNA follows: TGTGCCAGCAGCTTGACAGTTAAACTTCAAGTCTATGGCTACACCTTC. Its translation is CASSLTVKLQVYGYTF.

The chain carries TRBV28 and TRBJ2-1, with D unclear. The germline V gene has CDR1 MDHEN and CDR2 SYDVKM. This CDR3 is 13 amino acids long. The V end lost 4 bases, the J end lost 7 bases, and 11 bases lay between the germline ends. CDR3 residues: CASSSPSQNEQFF. CDR3 nucleotides: TGTGCCAGCAGTTCCCCTAGTCAAAATGAGCAGTTCTTC.

The chain is built from TRBV6-5 and TRBJ1-1, with a possible D match to TRBD1 (6 bases). V lost 5 bases, J lost 0 bases, and 10 bases lay in between. There are 14 residues in the CDR3. From germline, CDR1 is MNHEY and CDR2 SVGAGI. The CDR3 loop is CASSKDSLNTEAFF. CDR3 bases: TGTGCCAGCAGTAAGGACAGTTTGAACACTGAAGCTTTCTTT.

About this clone itself: An end of the junction does not agree with germline; a read error may underlie this. The chain carries TRBV20-1 and TRBJ2-3; no firm D call. Germline V lookup: CDR1 DFQATT, CDR2 SNEGSKA (reference sequence). CDR3 length: 10 residues. CDR3 nucleotides: TGCAGTACTAGCACAGATACGCAGTATTTT. Translation gives CSTSTDTQYF.

The genes are TRBV28 and TRBJ2-7; D gene ambiguous. V was clipped by 3 bases and J by 3 bases, with 6 bases between them. This CDR3 contains 12 residues. CDR1 is MDHEN, CDR2 SYDVKM, per germline. In DNA, the CDR3 is TGTGCCAGCAGTTTGGCGCACTACGAGCAGTACTTC. Translation: CASSLAHYEQYF.

For this clone: With a much larger clone just one base away, this may be a read error. In the same sample, other DNA sequences code for this CDR3. The chain uses TRBV5-1 and TRBJ2-2, with 8 positions matching TRBD2. There are 17 residues in the CDR3. Germline V gene sequence: CDR1 SGHRS, CDR2 YFSETQ. Unmatched junction bases numbered 8, after V lost 2 bases and J lost 2 bases. CDR3 coding DNA: TGCGCCAGCAGCTTTCTGGCGGGAGGCCTAAACACCGGGGAGCTGTTTTTT. Its protein product is CASSFLAGGLNTGELFF.

The chain is built from TRBV27 and TRBJ2-5, with unresolved D. V was cut by 2 bases and J by 1 base, with 8 bases left in between. Germline assignment: CDR1 MNHEY and CDR2 SMNVEV (reference sequence). The CDR3 has 14 amino acids. CDR3 nucleotides: TGTGCCAGCAGTTTAACGCTCAGCCAAGAGACCCAGTACTTC. Its translation is CASSLTLSQETQYF.

The rearrangement links TRBV18 to TRBJ2-3; possibly TRBD2 for D (5 bases). Germline V gene lookup returns CDR1 KGHSH and CDR2 LQKENI. V shed 3 bases and J shed 0 bases, with 13 bases lying between them. The CDR3 is 16 residues long. CDR3 sequence: CASSPGFGLSTDTQYF. The CDR3 DNA sequence: TGTGCCAGCTCACCCGGGTTCGGACTGAGCACAGATACGCAGTATTTT.

This clone was detected once. CDR3 DNA sequence: TGTGCCAGCAGCTTAGGTTATCGCGACAATGAGCAGTTCTTC. It is translated as CASSLGYRDNEQFF. V gene TRBV13 combines with J gene TRBJ2-1; D ambiguous. The V end was cut by 0 bases, the J end by 5 bases, with 8 bases between. The CDR3 is 14 amino acids. Germline V lookup: CDR1 PRHDT, CDR2 FYEKMQ (reference sequence).

In its sample, this clone was seen many times. V and J are TRBV25-1 and TRBJ1-2; D gene uncertain. V lost 3 bases and J lost 5, with 16 bases in between. This CDR3 is built from 15 residues. CDR1 MGHDK and CDR2 SYGVNS come from the germline V gene. Here the CDR3 DNA reads TGTGCCAGCAGTGACCCCGGAGGCAGTCGGTATGGCTACACCTTC. Its translation: CASSDPGGSRYGYTF.

This clone was seen only once. This chain joins TRBV19 and TRBJ1-1, with D hard to call. V lost 6 bases to trimming and J lost 6 bases, with 17 bases between them. This CDR3 is 14 amino acids long. From germline, CDR1 is LNHDA and CDR2 SQIVND (reference sequence). DNA for the CDR3: TGTGCCAGTAGGGTGAGTGGTCAACACGCTGAAGCTTTCTTT. It encodes CASRVSGQHAEAFF.

The J gene is TRBJ1-4, the V gene TRBV6-1; D may be TRBD1 (6 bases). V gave up 5 bases and J gave up 8 bases, with 15 bases separating them. The germline CDR1 and CDR2 sequences are MNHNS and SASEGT. The CDR3 loop spans 14 amino acids. DNA for the CDR3: TGTGCCAGCAGTTTCGGCAGGGGTCAAGAAAAACTGTTTTTT. It encodes CASSFGRGQEKLFF.

The gene calls are TRBV7-9 and TRBJ1-1; 9 nucleotides line up with TRBD1. Germline assignment: CDR1 SEHNR and CDR2 FQNEAQ (reference sequence). V was pared by 9 bases and J by 3 bases, with 5 bases of the junction left unmatched. The CDR3 is 13 residues long. The CDR3 sequence is CASQRQGDTEAFF. The DNA for the CDR3 is TGTGCCAGTCAACGACAGGGGGACACTGAAGCTTTCTTT.

The chain employs TRBV2 and TRBJ2-5, with TRBD1 identical over 8 bases. Losses at the gene ends were 5 bases for V and 5 bases for J; bases not matched to a gene: 10. The germline V gene has CDR1 SNHLY and CDR2 FYNNEI. There are 15 residues in the CDR3. CDR3 region: CASSPSGQVGETQYF. Written as DNA, the CDR3 is TGTGCCAGCAGTCCCTCGGGACAGGTGGGGGAGACCCAGTACTTC. The variable domain in full, with the rest retrieved from reference TRBV2 and TRBJ2-5, is EPEVTQTPSHQVTQMGQEVILRCVPISNHLYFYWYRQILGQKVEFLVSFYNNEISEKSEIFDDQFSVERPDGSNFTLKIRSTKLEDSAMYFCASSPSGQVGETQYFGPGTRLLVL.